This TCR beta chain was found in a study of cytomegalovirus exposure and HLA in healthy donors. Whole-study results and caveats: Clusters of TCRs from the first cohort tended to co-occur in the 110 or so validation repertoires (as a later analysis found). Overall, some 160 TCR beta chains were annotated as cytomegalovirus-associated.

Details on this clone: Its antigen is as yet unknown.

This CDR3 is 15 amino acids long. V lost 5 bases and J lost 2; bases outside the gene matches: 4. CDR1 and CDR2 from the germline V gene are PRHDT and FYEKMQ (reference sequence). Separate from the roughly 700-subject first cohort was the approximately 120-subject validation cohort, to which the donors belonged. Repertoires were generated with immunoSEQ multiplex PCR, while TCRdb's copy carries only in-frame clones and drops some. The table lists 90,000 or so clones, around 96% of them singletons. The sample comprised PBMCs. The V and J genes are TRBV13 and TRBJ2-1, with TRBD1 matching over 9 bases. The clonotype originates from a man aged 18 to 30 in good health and CMV-seronegative. This chain's CDR3 is CASSRTGVPYNEQFF. CDR3 nucleotide sequence: TGTGCCAGCAGCCGGACAGGGGTCCCCTACAATGAGCAGTTCTTC.